The 28 T cell receptor beta chains in this list originate from one sample, sequenced in a study of OX40 agonist ivuxolimab in advanced cancers. Data came from immunoSEQ multiplex PCR; TCRdb stores just in-frame clones and leaves some out. The repertoire includes about 100,000 clones, about 90% of them detected once, and around 0.85% sits in the top ten. The sample in question was CD4+ or CD8+ T cells sorted from blood, obtained in a trial of the OX40 agonist ivuxolimab. These receptors all come from an adult with an advanced solid tumor such as melanoma, head and neck, liver or kidney cancer.

V gene TRBV7-2 combines with J gene TRBJ2-7; D may be TRBD2 (5 bases). The germline V gene encodes CDR1 SGHTA and CDR2 FQGNSA. V dropped 3 bases and J dropped 3 bases, with 9 bases sitting between them. The CDR3 covers 13 residues. The CDR3 loop reads CASSLSRDYEQYF. The CDR3 region has the DNA TGTGCCAGCAGCTTGTCTCGGGACTACGAGCAGTACTTC.

This sequence joins TRBV5-4 and TRBJ2-7, with D uncertain. CDR1 and CDR2 from the germline V gene are SGHNT and YYREEE (reference sequence). Trimming cost V 0 bases and J 11 bases, with 12 bases left between them. CDR3 size: 12 residues. The CDR3 loop reads CASSLDRAVEYF. As DNA, the CDR3 is TGTGCCAGCAGCTTGGATAGGGCGGTGGAGTACTTC.

The chain's CDR3 is CASSLSANTEAFF. DNA for the CDR3: TGTGCCAGCAGTTTATCGGCGAACACTGAAGCTTTCTTT. The chain couples TRBV28 to TRBJ1-1, with D unclear. This CDR3 comprises 13 residues. Germline V lookup: CDR1 MDHEN, CDR2 SYDVKM. V was clipped by 1 base and J by 1 base, with 4 bases between them.

The chain employs TRBV4-3 and TRBJ1-4; 8 positions agree with TRBD1. V lost 4 bases to trimming and J lost 8 bases; unmatched junction nucleotides: 6. CDR3 length: 14 residues. Germline assignment: CDR1 LGHNA and CDR2 YSLEER. CDR3 in DNA: TGCGCCAGCAGCCTGCGGACAGGGAAGGAAAAACTGTTTTTT. Translation gives CASSLRTGKEKLFF.

This clone was seen more than once but under ten times. CDR3 coding DNA: TGTGCCAGTAGTCCATCCGGGACAGGGAACACCGGGGAGCTGTTTTTT. This translates into CASSPSGTGNTGELFF. The chain couples TRBV19 to TRBJ2-2; TRBD1 matches at 8 bases. The CDR3 consists of 16 residues. Germline V gives CDR1 LNHDA, CDR2 SQIVND (reference sequence). J gave up 1 base and V 5 bases, and 6 bases lay outside the gene matches.

The V gene is TRBV11-3, the J gene TRBJ1-1, with 10 bases aligning to TRBD1. V dropped 6 bases and J dropped 3; count of bases not matched to a gene: 7. The CDR3 is made up of 15 amino acids. The germline CDR1 and CDR2 sequences are SGHNT and YENEEA. The CDR3 DNA sequence: TGTGCCAGCAGGACTCGGGACAGGGGAGACACTGAAGCTTTCTTT. It yields the protein CASRTRDRGDTEAFF.

V gene TRBV30 combines with J gene TRBJ2-1, with 7 positions matching TRBD2. The CDR3 has 11 residues. Trimming took 5 bases from V and 8 from J; bases not matched to a gene: 3. The germline V gene has CDR1 GTSNPN and CDR2 SVGIG (reference sequence). The CDR3 DNA reads as TGTGCCTGGGGACTAGGAGATGAGCAGTTCTTC. Translated: CAWGLGDEQFF.

This chain links TRBV9 with TRBJ1-1; no firm D call. Per germline, CDR1 SGDLS and CDR2 YYNGEE. Trimming took off 3 bases at V and 0 bases at J, with 18 bases between the two ends. CDR3 length: 17 residues. The CDR3 sequence is CASSAEPGPRMNTEAFF. The CDR3 nucleotides read TGTGCCAGCAGCGCGGAACCGGGCCCTCGTATGAACACTGAAGCTTTCTTT.

This clone was detected only a few times. The chain couples TRBV29-1 to TRBJ1-2; D unresolved. The CDR3 contains 8 residues. Germline V CDR1 and CDR2: SQVTM, ANQGSEA. The ends were cut back, 3 bases at V and 12 bases at J, with 5 bases in the middle. In DNA form, the CDR3 reads TGCAGCGTTGAGGTCGACACCTTC. This encodes CSVEVDTF.

This chain connects TRBV6-5 to TRBJ1-3; D uncertain. V was clipped by 6 bases and J by 8 bases, with 8 bases between them. The CDR3 spans 11 residues. Germline values: CDR1 MNHEY, CDR2 SVGAGI. CDR3 bases: TGTGCCAGCAGAGACCTTTACACCATATATTTT. It encodes CASRDLYTIYF.

The chain combines TRBV7-9 with TRBJ2-7; D remains unclear. Trimming left V 5 bases short and J 0 bases short, with 17 bases between. Germline CDR1 is SEHNR and CDR2 is FQNEAQ (reference sequence). There are 16 residues in the CDR3. This chain's CDR3 is CASSPVEVSSSYEQYF. CDR3 DNA sequence: TGTGCCAGCAGCCCCGTCGAAGTGTCGAGCTCCTACGAGCAGTACTTC.

The J gene is TRBJ2-7, the V gene TRBV19; D is ambiguous. There are 14 residues in the CDR3. The germline V gene encodes CDR1 LNHDA and CDR2 SQIVND (reference sequence). Trimming removed 2 bases at V and 0 bases at J, with 8 bases between. As DNA, the CDR3 is TGTGCCAGTAGTATAAAGTATCCCTCCTACGAGCAGTACTTC. Its protein product is CASSIKYPSYEQYF.

The chain joins TRBV7-8 to TRBJ2-5, with 7 bases matching TRBD1. CDR1 is SGHVS, CDR2 FQNEAQ, per germline. J gave up 6 bases and V 5 bases, and 6 bases lay outside the gene matches. The CDR3 is 13 amino acids. The CDR3 protein is CASSIQGLQTQYF. CDR3 coding DNA: TGTGCCAGCAGCATACAGGGGTTGCAGACCCAGTACTTC.

V and J are TRBV19 and TRBJ2-1; D is unresolved. CDR1 and CDR2 (germline): LNHDA, SQIVND (reference sequence). Trimming removed 6 bases at V and 3 bases at J, with 0 bases between. The CDR3 runs 10 residues. CDR3 protein: CASSYNEQFF. CDR3 in DNA: TGTGCCAGTAGCTACAATGAGCAGTTCTTC.

The chain uses TRBV19 and TRBJ1-6; D remains ambiguous. This CDR3 region has 14 residues. V lost 2 bases and J 9 bases, leaving 11 bases between the germline ends. From germline, CDR1 is LNHDA and CDR2 SQIVND (reference sequence). The CDR3 here is CASSIPGFGSPLHF. In DNA form, the CDR3 reads TGTGCCAGTAGTATACCTGGATTTGGTTCACCCCTCCACTTT.

V gene TRBV18 combines with J gene TRBJ1-4, with 7 positions matching TRBD1. This CDR3 spans 13 amino acids. Per the germline V gene, CDR1 is KGHSH and CDR2 is LQKENI. Unmatched junction bases numbered 2, after V lost 4 bases and J lost 6 bases. The CDR3 nucleotides read TGTGCCAGCTCACAAGGGACAGATGAAAAACTGTTTTTT. Protein sequence: CASSQGTDEKLFF.

V is TRBV30 and J is TRBJ2-5; D not certain. V shed 4 bases and J shed 4 bases, with 7 bases lying between them. Germline CDR1 GTSNPN, CDR2 SVGIG (reference sequence). This CDR3 is built from 11 residues. CDR3 protein: CAWTTAETQYF. The CDR3 nucleotides are TGTGCCTGGACGACGGCAGAGACCCAGTACTTC. Using reference TRBV30 and TRBJ2-5 for the parts outside the CDR3, the full variable domain is SQTIHQWPATLVQPVGSPLSLECTVEGTSNPNLYWYRQAAGRGLQLLFYSVGIGQISSEVPQNLSASRPQDRQFILSSKKLLLSDSGFYLCAWTTAETQYFGPGTRLLVL.

The chain is built from TRBV4-3 and TRBJ1-6; TRBD1 is a possible D gene (5 bases). Trimming pared 1 base from V and 0 bases from J, leaving 13 bases between. Germline CDR1 reads LGHNA; CDR2 reads YSLEER. The CDR3 extends over 18 amino acids. The CDR3 loop is CASSQGRRENSYNSPLHF. The CDR3 region has the DNA TGCGCCAGCAGCCAAGGTCGCAGGGAGAACTCCTATAATTCACCCCTCCACTTT.

The CDR3 coding sequence is TGTGCCAGTACCGGATCCGAGACCAGAAGCTCCTACGAGCAGTACTTC. Protein: CASTGSETRSSYEQYF. The gene calls are TRBV28 and TRBJ2-7; unclear D gene. Trimming removed 9 bases at V and 0 bases at J, with 21 bases between. The CDR3 length is 16 residues. Germline CDR1 reads MDHEN; CDR2 reads SYDVKM. Filled out from reference TRBV28 and TRBJ2-7, the complete variable domain reads DVKVTQSSRYLVKRTGEKVFLECVQDMDHENMFWYRQDPGLGLRLIYFSYDVKMKEKGDIPEGYSVSREKKERFSLILESASTNQTSMYLCASTGSETRSSYEQYFGPGTRLTVT.

V and J are TRBV25-1 and TRBJ2-7; 13 bases match TRBD2. Germline V CDR1 and CDR2: MGHDK, SYGVNS. With V trimmed by 5 bases and J by 2 bases, 3 bases remained unmatched. This CDR3 region has 15 residues. The chain's CDR3 is CASSRTSGGPYEQYF. The CDR3, as DNA: TGTGCCAGCAGTAGGACTAGCGGGGGACCCTACGAGCAGTACTTC.

This chain links TRBV9 with TRBJ2-1; the match to TRBD2 covers 8 bases. With 0 bases clipped from V and 6 bases from J, the junction kept 8 bases outside the gene matches. The CDR3 runs 16 residues. CDR1 and CDR2 (germline): SGDLS, YYNGEE. CDR3 sequence (DNA): TGTGCCAGCAGCGTAGTGGGGACTAGTAATTGCAATGAGCAGTTCTTC. It translates to CASSVVGTSNCNEQFF.

CDR3 loop: CASSPARLAGGEGETQYF. The CDR3 coding sequence is TGTGCCAGCAGCCCCGCCCGACTAGCGGGGGGGGAAGGAGAGACCCAGTACTTC. J is TRBJ2-5 and V is TRBV2, with 14 bases fitting TRBD2. CDR3 length: 18 amino acids. CDR1 and CDR2 from the germline V gene are SNHLY and FYNNEI. Trimming took 6 bases from V and 4 from J; bases not matched to a gene: 13.

The rearrangement links TRBV7-2 to TRBJ2-7; D is tentatively TRBD1 or TRBD2 (5 bases each). The V gene's germline CDR1 is SGHTA and CDR2 FQGNSA. V lost 8 bases, J lost 0 bases, and 8 bases lay in between. The CDR3 extends over 12 amino acids. The CDR3 sequence: CASAGGSYEQYF. The DNA of the CDR3 is TGTGCCAGCGCTGGGGGCTCCTACGAGCAGTACTTC.

This clone was picked up one time. The V and J genes are TRBV7-2 and TRBJ1-3; TRBD1 might be the D (5 bases). CDR3 length equals 15 residues. Germline CDR1 reads SGHTA; CDR2 reads FQGNSA. V dropped 5 bases and J dropped 0 bases, with 11 bases sitting between them. The CDR3 DNA reads TGTGCCAGCAGCCCGCAGGGTACCTCTGGAAACACCATATATTTT. Encoded protein: CASSPQGTSGNTIYF.

V gene TRBV5-1 combines with J gene TRBJ2-3; D possibly corresponds to TRBD2 (6 bases). The V gene's germline CDR1 is SGHRS and CDR2 YFSETQ. V was pared by 4 bases and J by 3 bases, with 15 bases between. The CDR3 has 15 amino acids. The CDR3 here is CASSLGGKATDTQYF. CDR3 nucleotides: TGCGCCAGCAGCCTTGGGGGGAAGGCAACAGATACGCAGTATTTT.

This chain uses TRBV5-1 with TRBJ2-2; the match to TRBD1 covers 7 bases. Germline CDR1 reads SGHRS; CDR2 reads YFSETQ. Trimming cost V 4 bases and J 7 bases; bases outside gene matches: 4. The CDR3 contains 13 residues. The CDR3 here is CASSDRQGGELFF. The CDR3 DNA is TGCGCCAGCAGCGACCGACAGGGCGGGGAGCTGTTTTTT.

The chain recombines TRBV2 with TRBJ1-6; 8 bases line up with TRBD1. The germline V gene encodes CDR1 SNHLY and CDR2 FYNNEI. J gave up 7 bases and V 6 bases, and 2 bases lay outside the gene matches. This CDR3 contains 13 residues. The CDR3 DNA reads as TGTGCCAGCAGGGGACAGGTGAATTCACCCCTCCACTTT. Protein product: CASRGQVNSPLHF.

The chain joins TRBV4-1 to TRBJ1-2; D is uncertain. V was shortened by 0 bases and J by 0 bases, with 8 bases between the two germline ends. The germline CDR1 and CDR2 sequences are MGHRA and YSYEKL. This CDR3 contains 15 residues. CDR3 sequence reads: CASSQDRGANYGYTF. CDR3 bases: TGCGCCAGCAGCCAAGATCGAGGAGCTAACTATGGCTACACCTTC.